Here is one T cell receptor beta chain with its context. Generated by immunoSEQ multiplex PCR, the TCRdb table keeps only in-frame clones and is missing some. The repertoire includes approximately 240,000 clones, about 80% of them detected once, and roughly 3% sits in the top ten. The entry originates in a study of blood T cell repertoires in COVID-19. The CDR3 runs 15 residues. Germline lookup yields CDR1 SEHNR and CDR2 FQNEAQ (reference sequence). V lost 4 bases and J lost 2, with 14 bases in between. The origin of this receptor is a woman younger than 45 who had recovered from COVID-19. Sequencing was done on a sample of peripheral blood. The V call is TRBV7-9, the J call TRBJ1-1, with a possible D match to TRBD1 (6 bases). CDR3 coding DNA: TGTGCCAGCAGCTCGGGGGGCCTCCGAAACACTGAAGCTTTCTTT. Its protein is CASSSGGLRNTEAFF. Based on the CDR3 plus reference TRBV7-9 and TRBJ1-1, the full variable domain is DTGVSQNPRHKITKRGQNVTFRCDPISEHNRLYWYRQTLGQGPEFLTYFQNEAQLEKSRLLSDRFSAERPKGSFSTLEIQRTEQGDSAMYLCASSSGGLRNTEAFFGQGTRLTVV.